The present entry profiles one TCR beta chain with its context. The data are from a study of blood T cell repertoires in COVID-19. Study overall: Sites in the United States, Italy and Spain provided acute and convalescent COVID-19 samples. T cells, B-cell-depleted T cells, or PBMCs supplied cDNA or gDNA.

As originally analysed: How many nucleated cells were present was estimated from reference gene primer amplification. This table comes from immunoSEQ multiplex PCR, and its TCRdb copy is limited to in-frame clones, with some not included. The D gene and trimming were derived from the DNA, and the V and J assignments and clone size from that table. The profile shows approximately 170,000 clones, 84% of them singletons. The material sequenced was peripheral blood. This sequence was found in a woman of 80 years or more with COVID-19, enrolled during active disease.

CDR3 region: CASSPLGAGAEKLFF. CDR3 sequence (DNA): TGTGCCAGCTCACCACTAGGTGCGGGGGCTGAAAAACTGTTTTTT. This rearrangement joins TRBV18 to TRBJ1-4; D is perhaps TRBD1 (6 bases). Trimming took 1 base from V and 7 from J, leaving 13 bases between them. Germline-derived CDR1 and CDR2 are KGHSH and LQKENI. The CDR3 is 15 residues long.